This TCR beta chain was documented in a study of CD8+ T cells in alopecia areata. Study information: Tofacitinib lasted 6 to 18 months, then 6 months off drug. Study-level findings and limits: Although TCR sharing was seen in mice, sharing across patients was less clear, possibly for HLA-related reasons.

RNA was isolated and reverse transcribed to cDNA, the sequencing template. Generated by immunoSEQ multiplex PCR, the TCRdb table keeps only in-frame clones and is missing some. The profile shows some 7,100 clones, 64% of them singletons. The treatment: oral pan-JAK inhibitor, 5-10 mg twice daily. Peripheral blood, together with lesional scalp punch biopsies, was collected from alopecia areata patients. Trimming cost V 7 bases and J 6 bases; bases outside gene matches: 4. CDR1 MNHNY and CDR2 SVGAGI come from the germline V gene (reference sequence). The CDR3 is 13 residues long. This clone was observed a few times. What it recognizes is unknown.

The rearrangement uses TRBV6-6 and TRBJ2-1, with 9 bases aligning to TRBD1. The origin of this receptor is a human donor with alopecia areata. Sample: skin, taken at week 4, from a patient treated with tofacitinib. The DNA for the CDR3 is TGTGCCAGCATGACAGGGGGAAGCAATGAGCAGTTCTTC. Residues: CASMTGGSNEQFF.